This T cell receptor (beta chain) is from a study of regulatory T cells in long-lasting Graves disease. This CDR3 comprises 14 residues. In germline, CDR1 is SNHLY, CDR2 FYNNEI. Deletions cut 8 bases from V and 3 bases from J, with 11 bases between. Both iRepertoire HTBI primers and Arm-PCR of CDR3 regions were used to build the TCR beta libraries. The authors' processing: Identified segments across samples numbered roughly 62 TRBV and 14 to 15 TRBJ. MiXCR, run by TCRdb on the multiplex PCR reads, gives a single entry per CDR3 protein. The V and J calls were not made by the authors but by TCRdb's processing. The table shows roughly 400,000 distinct CDR3 sequences, with 20% to 25% occurring only once. The sample's time point: persistent/refractory GD, antithyroid drugs over 5 years with positive TRAb. Following extraction of RNA from PBMCs, that RNA was used to make the TCR library.

This TCR was recovered from a female donor with Graves disease. Sequencing used peripheral blood mononuclear cells (PBMCs), obtained when the disease was refractory, from a patient treated with antithyroid drugs. The chain links TRBV2 to TRBJ2-6; D uncertain. The CDR3 region has the DNA TGTGCCAGCTTCTTAGGGAATGGGGCCAACGTCCTGACTTTC. The encoded protein is CASFLGNGANVLTF.